Listed below are T cell receptor beta chains from one sample, sequenced in a study of T cells after yellow fever vaccination. TCRdb used MiXCR to reprocess the 5' RACE reads, holding one entry per CDR3 protein. The data contain around 88,000 distinct CDR3 sequences, 13% of them seen just once; the ten biggest clones take up 20% to 25%. Sequencing used CD8+ T cells not binding an NS4B(214-222) dextramer, sorted from PBMCs, obtained roughly 23 days after the first yellow fever vaccination. The receptor source for this set is a man younger than 35 who received the YFV17D yellow fever vaccine. Both conserved end residues are part of each CDR3. Fields, in order: J gene, V gene, D gene, clone size, CDR3 protein, CDR3 DNA. D genes are given only for firm matches. Clone size is not always given. Where it is, it says once, few, many or a class for expanded clones.

j_gene: TRBJ2-1; v_gene: TRBV11-3; d_gene: TRBD2; abundance: .; CDR3aa: CASSLGRTGGIQFEQFF; CDR3nt: TGTGCCAGCAGCTTAGGTAGGACGGGGGGTATACAATTTGAGCAGTTCTTC
j_gene: TRBJ2-1; v_gene: TRBV12-3/TRBV12-4; d_gene: TRBD2; abundance: many; CDR3aa: CASSPSGGYNEQFF; CDR3nt: TGTGCCAGCAGTCCGTCGGGGGGCTACAATGAGCAGTTCTTC
j_gene: TRBJ2-7; v_gene: TRBV5-1; d_gene: .; abundance: .; CDR3aa: CASTQRGGSYEQYF; CDR3nt: TGCGCCAGCACACAAAGGGGAGGCAGCTACGAGCAGTACTTC
j_gene: TRBJ1-6; v_gene: TRBV3-1; d_gene: .; abundance: .; CDR3aa: CASNGPSYNSPLHF; CDR3nt: TGTGCCAGCAATGGGCCCTCCTATAATTCACCCCTCCACTTT
j_gene: TRBJ1-5; v_gene: TRBV19; d_gene: .; abundance: .; CDR3aa: CASRGTGPQPQHF; CDR3nt: TGTGCCAGTAGAGGAACAGGGCCCCAGCCCCAGCATTTT
j_gene: TRBJ2-2; v_gene: TRBV27; d_gene: .; abundance: once; CDR3aa: CASSLSFLSTLNTGELFF; CDR3nt: TGTGCCAGCAGTTTATCGTTTCTCTCGACGTTGAACACCGGGGAGCTGTTTTTT
j_gene: TRBJ2-5; v_gene: TRBV24-1; d_gene: .; abundance: few; CDR3aa: CATSDWGEAPGTLVEETQYF; CDR3nt: TGTGCCACCAGTGATTGGGGCGAAGCTCCGGGGACATTAGTCGAAGAGACCCAGTACTTC
j_gene: TRBJ2-3; v_gene: TRBV10-1; d_gene: .; abundance: many; CDR3aa: CASSAGLTDTQYF; CDR3nt: TGCGCCAGCAGTGCCGGTCTCACAGATACGCAGTATTTT
j_gene: TRBJ2-1; v_gene: TRBV4-3; d_gene: TRBD1; abundance: few; CDR3aa: CASSQGKIGRQGAIVNEQFF; CDR3nt: TGCGCCAGCAGCCAAGGGAAGATCGGGCGACAGGGGGCAATCGTGAATGAGCAGTTCTTC
j_gene: TRBJ1-4; v_gene: TRBV29-1; d_gene: TRBD1; abundance: .; CDR3aa: CSVGTGGEKLFF; CDR3nt: TGCAGCGTCGGGACAGGGGGGGAAAAACTGTTTTTT
j_gene: TRBJ2-3; v_gene: TRBV6-2/TRBV6-3; d_gene: .; abundance: few; CDR3aa: CASSSYRVVTADTQYF; CDR3nt: TGTGCCAGCAGTTCGTACAGGGTGGTGACAGCAGATACGCAGTATTTT
j_gene: TRBJ2-3; v_gene: TRBV6-1; d_gene: TRBD1; abundance: few; CDR3aa: CASGTGGTDTQYF; CDR3nt: TGTGCCAGCGGGACAGGGGGCACAGATACGCAGTATTTT
j_gene: TRBJ1-3; v_gene: TRBV27; d_gene: TRBD1; abundance: few; CDR3aa: CASSQKGQGHTIYF; CDR3nt: TGTGCCAGCAGTCAAAAAGGACAGGGCCACACCATATATTTT
j_gene: TRBJ2-3; v_gene: TRBV7-6; d_gene: .; abundance: few; CDR3aa: CASSLAGASTDTQYF; CDR3nt: TGTGCCAGCAGCTTAGCCGGGGCAAGCACAGATACGCAGTATTTT
j_gene: TRBJ2-7; v_gene: TRBV11-2; d_gene: .; abundance: .; CDR3aa: CASSLAAGYSYEQYF; CDR3nt: TGTGCCAGCAGCTTAGCAGCAGGGTACTCCTACGAGCAGTACTTC
j_gene: TRBJ2-6; v_gene: TRBV6-5; d_gene: .; abundance: .; CDR3aa: CASSYSIRRYSGANVLTF; CDR3nt: TGTGCCAGCAGTTACTCGATTCGGAGGTATTCCGGGGCCAACGTCCTGACTTTC
j_gene: TRBJ2-1; v_gene: TRBV29-1; d_gene: .; abundance: .; CDR3aa: CSVEWVNEQFF; CDR3nt: TGCAGCGTTGAATGGGTGAATGAGCAGTTCTTC
j_gene: TRBJ1-2; v_gene: TRBV12-5; d_gene: .; abundance: .; CDR3aa: CASGSGLGYYVYTF; CDR3nt: TGTGCTAGTGGTTCAGGGCTTGGGTACTATGTCTACACCTTC
j_gene: TRBJ2-3; v_gene: TRBV4-1; d_gene: .; abundance: few; CDR3aa: CASSPDPRLLTDTQYF; CDR3nt: TGCGCCAGCAGCCCCGACCCCCGTCTGCTCACAGATACGCAGTATTTT
j_gene: TRBJ2-5; v_gene: TRBV27; d_gene: TRBD2; abundance: few; CDR3aa: CASSTTSGEQETQYF; CDR3nt: TGTGCCAGCAGTACTACTAGCGGGGAGCAAGAGACCCAGTACTTC
j_gene: TRBJ2-2; v_gene: TRBV10-3; d_gene: TRBD1; abundance: .; CDR3aa: CAIASKGAVTGELFF; CDR3nt: TGTGCCATCGCATCCAAGGGGGCGGTCACCGGGGAGCTGTTTTTT
j_gene: TRBJ1-5; v_gene: TRBV4-1; d_gene: .; abundance: .; CDR3aa: CASSQVPGSNQPQHF; CDR3nt: TGCGCCAGCAGCCAAGTTCCAGGCTCCAATCAGCCCCAGCATTTT
j_gene: TRBJ2-1; v_gene: TRBV29-1; d_gene: .; abundance: many; CDR3aa: CSVEAPDESGEQFF; CDR3nt: TGCAGCGTTGAAGCCCCGGACGAATCGGGTGAGCAGTTCTTC
j_gene: TRBJ1-5; v_gene: TRBV20-1; d_gene: TRBD1; abundance: .; CDR3aa: CSAIQGVGQPQHF; CDR3nt: TGCAGTGCAATACAGGGGGTCGGACAGCCCCAGCATTTT
j_gene: TRBJ2-1; v_gene: TRBV23-1; d_gene: TRBD1; abundance: few; CDR3aa: CASPGTALYNEQFF; CDR3nt: TGCGCCAGCCCCGGGACAGCTTTATACAATGAGCAGTTCTTC
j_gene: TRBJ2-5; v_gene: TRBV4-1; d_gene: .; abundance: few; CDR3aa: CASSQDFSETQYF; CDR3nt: TGCGCCAGCAGCCAAGATTTCTCTGAGACCCAGTACTTC
j_gene: TRBJ2-3; v_gene: TRBV5-1; d_gene: .; abundance: .; CDR3aa: CASSFSRISDTQYF; CDR3nt: TGCGCCAGCAGCTTTTCGAGAATCTCGGATACGCAGTATTTT
j_gene: TRBJ2-1; v_gene: TRBV6-2/TRBV6-3; d_gene: .; abundance: .; CDR3aa: CASSLRGPLHEQFF; CDR3nt: TGTGCCAGCAGTTTGCGGGGCCCCCTCCATGAGCAGTTCTTC
j_gene: TRBJ2-5; v_gene: TRBV24-1; d_gene: .; abundance: .; CDR3aa: CATSDLNDSSETQYF; CDR3nt: TGTGCCACCAGTGATCTGAATGACAGTTCGGAGACCCAGTACTTC
j_gene: TRBJ1-2; v_gene: TRBV20-1; d_gene: .; abundance: many; CDR3aa: CSARAGERPGYTF; CDR3nt: TGCAGTGCTAGAGCAGGGGAGCGTCCTGGCTACACCTTC
j_gene: TRBJ2-1; v_gene: TRBV20-1; d_gene: TRBD2; abundance: .; CDR3aa: CSASTGTSGGNEQFF; CDR3nt: TGCAGTGCTTCAACCGGGACTAGCGGGGGCAATGAGCAGTTCTTC
j_gene: TRBJ2-1; v_gene: TRBV7-3; d_gene: TRBD2; abundance: .; CDR3aa: CASSFDSGGYNEQFF; CDR3nt: TGTGCCAGCAGCTTCGATAGCGGGGGGTACAATGAGCAGTTCTTC
j_gene: TRBJ2-2; v_gene: TRBV6-4; d_gene: .; abundance: many; CDR3aa: CASSETSTGELFF; CDR3nt: TGTGCCAGCAGTGAGACTAGCACCGGGGAGCTGTTTTTT
j_gene: TRBJ2-5; v_gene: TRBV6-2/TRBV6-3; d_gene: TRBD1; abundance: once; CDR3aa: CATQDREETQYF; CDR3nt: TGTGCCACCCAGGACAGGGAAGAGACCCAGTACTTC
j_gene: TRBJ2-1; v_gene: TRBV4-1; d_gene: .; abundance: few; CDR3aa: CASSLIPDRSSYNEQFF; CDR3nt: TGCGCCAGCAGCCTCATCCCTGACCGGAGCTCCTACAATGAGCAGTTCTTC
j_gene: TRBJ1-5; v_gene: TRBV20-1; d_gene: .; abundance: few; CDR3aa: CSARRDNQPQHF; CDR3nt: TGCAGTGCTAGACGGGACAATCAGCCCCAGCATTTT
j_gene: TRBJ1-2; v_gene: TRBV19; d_gene: TRBD1; abundance: few; CDR3aa: CASSTTGGEGYTF; CDR3nt: TGTGCCAGTAGTACCACAGGGGGCGAGGGCTACACCTTC
j_gene: TRBJ1-2; v_gene: TRBV7-9; d_gene: TRBD1; abundance: few; CDR3aa: CASSLGTAYGYTF; CDR3nt: TGTGCCAGCAGCCTTGGGACAGCTTATGGCTACACCTTC